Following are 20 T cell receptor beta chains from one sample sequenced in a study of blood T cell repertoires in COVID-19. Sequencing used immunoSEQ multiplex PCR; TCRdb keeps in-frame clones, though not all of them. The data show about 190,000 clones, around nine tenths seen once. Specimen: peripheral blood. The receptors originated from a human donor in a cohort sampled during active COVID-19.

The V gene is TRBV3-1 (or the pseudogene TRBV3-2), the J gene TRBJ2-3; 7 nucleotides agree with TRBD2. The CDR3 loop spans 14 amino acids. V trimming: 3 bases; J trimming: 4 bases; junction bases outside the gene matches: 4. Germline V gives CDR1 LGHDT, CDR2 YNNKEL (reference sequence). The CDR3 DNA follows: TGTGCCAGCAGCCATGGCCTAGCGGCAGATACGCAGTATTTT. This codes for CASSHGLAADTQYF.

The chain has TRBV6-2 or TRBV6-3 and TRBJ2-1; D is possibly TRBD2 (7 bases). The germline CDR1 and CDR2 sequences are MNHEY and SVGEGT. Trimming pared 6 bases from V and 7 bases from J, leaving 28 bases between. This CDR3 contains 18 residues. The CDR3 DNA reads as TGTGCCAGCAGCCAAGGGTACCCGGGGGGCTCCTTGAGAAATGAGCAGTTCTTC. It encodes CASSQGYPGGSLRNEQFF.

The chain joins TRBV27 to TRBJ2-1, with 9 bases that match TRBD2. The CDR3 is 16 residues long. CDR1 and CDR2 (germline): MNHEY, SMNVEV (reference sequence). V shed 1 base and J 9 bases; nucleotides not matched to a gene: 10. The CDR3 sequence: CASSLLGGRARGEQFF. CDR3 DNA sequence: TGTGCCAGCAGTTTATTGGGCGGGAGGGCTCGGGGTGAGCAGTTCTTC.

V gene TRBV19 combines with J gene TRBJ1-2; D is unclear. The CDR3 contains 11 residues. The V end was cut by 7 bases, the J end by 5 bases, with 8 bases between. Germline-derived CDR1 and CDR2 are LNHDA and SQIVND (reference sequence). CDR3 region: CASMMEYGYTF. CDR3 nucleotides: TGTGCCAGTATGATGGAGTATGGCTACACCTTC.

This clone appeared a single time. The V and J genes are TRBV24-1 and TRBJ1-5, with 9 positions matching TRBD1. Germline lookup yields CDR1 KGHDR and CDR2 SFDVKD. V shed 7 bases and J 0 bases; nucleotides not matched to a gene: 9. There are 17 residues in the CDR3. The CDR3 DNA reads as TGTGCCACCAGAGAAGAACAGGGGGCGGTTAGCAATCAGCCCCAGCATTTT. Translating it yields CATREEQGAVSNQPQHF.

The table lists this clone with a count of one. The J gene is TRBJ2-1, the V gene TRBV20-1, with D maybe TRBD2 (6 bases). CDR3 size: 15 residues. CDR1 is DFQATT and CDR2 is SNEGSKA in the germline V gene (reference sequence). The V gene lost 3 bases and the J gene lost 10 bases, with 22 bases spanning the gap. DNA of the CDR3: TGCAGTGCTAGTAGTAGGTGGAGGGAGTGGGAAGAGCAGTTCTTC. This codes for CSASSRWREWEEQFF.

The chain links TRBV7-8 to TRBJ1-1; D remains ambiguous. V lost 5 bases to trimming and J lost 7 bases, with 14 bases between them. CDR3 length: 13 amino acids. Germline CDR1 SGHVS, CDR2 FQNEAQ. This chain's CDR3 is CASSEGGIIEAFF. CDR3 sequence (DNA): TGTGCCAGCAGCGAGGGCGGAATAATTGAAGCTTTCTTT.

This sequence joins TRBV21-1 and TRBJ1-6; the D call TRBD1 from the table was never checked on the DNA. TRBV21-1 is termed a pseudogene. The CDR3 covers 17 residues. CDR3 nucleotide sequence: TGTGCCAGCAGCAACCGGACAGGGAGCTCCTATAATTCACCCCTCCACTTT. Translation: CASSNRTGSSYNSPLHF.

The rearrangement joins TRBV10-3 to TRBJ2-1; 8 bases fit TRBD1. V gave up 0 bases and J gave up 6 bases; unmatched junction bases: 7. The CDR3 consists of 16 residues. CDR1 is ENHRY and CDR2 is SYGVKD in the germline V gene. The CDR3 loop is CAISESPGRGLNEQFF. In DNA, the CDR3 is TGTGCCATCAGTGAGTCTCCGGGCAGGGGGCTCAATGAGCAGTTCTTC.

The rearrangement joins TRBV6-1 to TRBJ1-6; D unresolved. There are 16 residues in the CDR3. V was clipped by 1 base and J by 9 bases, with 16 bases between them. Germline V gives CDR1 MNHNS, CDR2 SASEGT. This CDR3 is CASSEGPARRSSPLHF. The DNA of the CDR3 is TGTGCCAGCAGTGAAGGACCGGCACGGAGAAGTTCACCCCTCCACTTT.

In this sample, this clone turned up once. CDR3: CASSLRGRETQYF. The CDR3 DNA reads TGTGCCAGCAGTCTGAGGGGGCGAGAGACCCAGTACTTC. The chain joins TRBV6-2 or TRBV6-3 to TRBJ2-5, with 7 positions matching TRBD1. V lost 5 bases, J lost 4 bases, and 4 bases stayed unmatched. Germline loops: CDR1 MNHEY, CDR2 SVGEGT. There are 13 residues in the CDR3.

Here the CDR3 reads CASSLEGLAGYSSYNEQFF. The CDR3 DNA follows: TGTGCCAGCAGCTTGGAGGGACTAGCGGGATATAGCTCCTACAATGAGCAGTTCTTC. The V call is TRBV5-6, the J call TRBJ2-1, with 13 positions matching TRBD2. The CDR3 contains 19 residues. The V segment lost 0 bases and the J segment 0 bases; nucleotides outside the gene matches: 6. Germline V gene lookup returns CDR1 SGHDT and CDR2 YYEEEE.

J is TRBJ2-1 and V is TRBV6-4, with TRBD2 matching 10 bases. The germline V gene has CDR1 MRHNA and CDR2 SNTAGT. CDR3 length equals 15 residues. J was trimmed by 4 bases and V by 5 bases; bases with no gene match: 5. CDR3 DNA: TGTGCCAGCAGTTTCCTAGCGGGAGATTACAATGAGCAGTTCTTC. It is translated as CASSFLAGDYNEQFF.

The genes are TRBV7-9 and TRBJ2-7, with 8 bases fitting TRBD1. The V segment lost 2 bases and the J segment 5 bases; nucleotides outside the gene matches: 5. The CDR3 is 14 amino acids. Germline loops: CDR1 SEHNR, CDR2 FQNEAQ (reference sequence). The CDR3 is CASSLSSGGHEQYF. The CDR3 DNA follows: TGTGCCAGCAGCTTATCTTCAGGGGGCCACGAGCAGTACTTC.

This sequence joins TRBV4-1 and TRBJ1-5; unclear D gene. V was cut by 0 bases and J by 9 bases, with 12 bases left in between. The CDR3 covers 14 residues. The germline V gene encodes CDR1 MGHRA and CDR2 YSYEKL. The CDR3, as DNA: TGCGCCAGCAGCCAAGAAGCCGAGGCGGGGCCCCAGCATTTT. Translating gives CASSQEAEAGPQHF.

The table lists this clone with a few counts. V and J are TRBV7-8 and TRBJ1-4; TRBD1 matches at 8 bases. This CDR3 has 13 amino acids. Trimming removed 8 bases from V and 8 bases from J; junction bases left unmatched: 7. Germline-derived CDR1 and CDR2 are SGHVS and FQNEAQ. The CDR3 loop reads CASGFQGAEKLFF. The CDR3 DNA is TGTGCCAGCGGGTTCCAGGGGGCCGAAAAACTGTTTTTT.

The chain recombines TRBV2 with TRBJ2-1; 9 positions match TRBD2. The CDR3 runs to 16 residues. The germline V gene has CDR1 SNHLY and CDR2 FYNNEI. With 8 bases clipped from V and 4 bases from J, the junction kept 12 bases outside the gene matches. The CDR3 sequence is CASGGGSGRVYNEQFF. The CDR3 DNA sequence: TGTGCCAGCGGGGGGGGTAGCGGGAGAGTTTACAATGAGCAGTTCTTC.

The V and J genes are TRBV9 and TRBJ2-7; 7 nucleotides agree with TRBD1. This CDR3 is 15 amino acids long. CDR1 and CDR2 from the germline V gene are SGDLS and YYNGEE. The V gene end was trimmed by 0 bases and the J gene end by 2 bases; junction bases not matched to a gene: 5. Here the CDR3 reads CASSVDPTGTYEQYF. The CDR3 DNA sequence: TGTGCCAGCAGCGTAGACCCGACAGGGACCTACGAGCAGTACTTC. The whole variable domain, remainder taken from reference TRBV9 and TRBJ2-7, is DSGVTQTPKHLITATGQRVTLRCSPRSGDLSVYWYQQSLDQGLQFLIQYYNGEERAKGNILERFSAQQFPDLHSELNLSSLELGDSALYFCASSVDPTGTYEQYFGPGTRLTVT.

CDR3 protein: CASSYSVGGHRWANVLTF. The CDR3 nucleotides read TGTGCCAGCAGTTACTCAGTGGGTGGGCATCGCTGGGCCAACGTCCTGACTTTC. This chain connects TRBV6-2 or TRBV6-3 to TRBJ2-6; D is unclear. The CDR3 consists of 18 residues. Germline assignment: CDR1 MNHEY and CDR2 SVGEGT. The germline V and J ends were trimmed by 0 bases and 5 bases, with 17 bases remaining between them.

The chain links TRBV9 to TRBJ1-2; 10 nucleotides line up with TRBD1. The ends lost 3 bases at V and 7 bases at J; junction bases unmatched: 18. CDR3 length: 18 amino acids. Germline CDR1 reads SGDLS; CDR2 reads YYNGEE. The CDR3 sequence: CASSASSIPGQGMVGYTF. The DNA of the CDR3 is TGTGCCAGCAGCGCCTCGTCGATACCGGGACAGGGGATGGTTGGCTACACCTTC.